Listed below are T cell receptor beta chains from one sample, sequenced in a study of response to subunit inactivated influenza vaccine. TCRdb re-derived calls from the RT-PCR reads in MiXCR, one entry per CDR3 protein. The table has about 480,000 distinct CDR3 sequences, 25% seen once. The sequences come from CD4+ T cells sorted from PBMCs, collected around 5 days after vaccination. The receptors originated from a man aged 45-65 years who received an inactivated influenza vaccine. Both conserved end residues are part of each CDR3. A D gene is named only where the DNA matches it firmly. Size values are once, few and many counts, or a class for expanded clones, and some rows have none.

j_call v_call clone_size d_call cdr3_nt cdr3_aa
TRBJ2-5 TRBV4-3 few TRBD1 TGCGCCAGCAGCCAAGGGACAGGGCGAGCGTTGGAGACCCAGTACTTC CASSQGTGRALETQYF
TRBJ2-7 TRBV29-1 NA TRBD1 TGCGGCGTAAACTCCGGGACAGGGGCCGAGCAGTACTTC CGVNSGTGAEQYF
TRBJ1-1 TRBV20-1 NA NA TGCAGTGCTACGTGGGGGGGAAACACTGAAGCTTTCTTT CSATWGGNTEAFF
TRBJ1-2 TRBV6-5 NA NA TGTGCCAGCAGTTACTGGGCAGGCGGCTATGGCTACACCTTC CASSYWAGGYGYTF
TRBJ2-5 TRBV18 few NA TGTGCCAGCTCACCACCCGCAGGGCCGGGGGACCAGTACTTC CASSPPAGPGDQYF
TRBJ2-7 TRBV20-1 NA TRBD2 TGCAGTGCATGGACTAGCGGGGGCCAAAGCTACGAGCAGTACTTC CSAWTSGGQSYEQYF
TRBJ2-5 TRBV12-3/TRBV12-4 few NA TGTGCCAGCAGTTTTTGGGGGGGCGAAGAGACCCAGTACTTC CASSFWGGEETQYF
TRBJ2-5 TRBV7-2 NA NA TGTGCCAGCAGCTTGGGGCCCGGGGGCCCAGGGACCCAGTACTTC CASSLGPGGPGTQYF
TRBJ2-3 TRBV5-5 NA NA TGTGCCAGCAGCCCCCAGGGGACGTATACGCAGTATTTT CASSPQGTYTQYF
TRBJ2-1 TRBV11-2 NA NA TGTGCCAGCAGCTTAGTGGTGACTCCATACAATGAGCAGTTCTTC CASSLVVTPYNEQFF
TRBJ1-6 TRBV3-1 NA NA TGTGCCAGCAGCCAGACGGTCTATAATTCACCCCTCCACTTT CASSQTVYNSPLHF
TRBJ2-5 TRBV6-1 NA NA TGTGCCAGCAGAAACGGGGGCGCTCAAGAGACCCAGTACTTC CASRNGGAQETQYF
TRBJ2-5 TRBV5-5 NA NA TGTGCCAGCAGCCCGAACGCGGGACCCCAAGAGACCCAGTACTTC CASSPNAGPQETQYF
TRBJ1-1 TRBV5-5 few NA TGTGCCAGCAGCGCTGACAGGTGGAACACTGAAGCTTTCTTT CASSADRWNTEAFF
TRBJ2-3 TRBV12-3/TRBV12-4 NA NA TGTGCCAGCGAGGAGGGGAGCACAGATACGCAGTATTTT CASEEGSTDTQYF
TRBJ2-7 TRBV5-1 few TRBD1 TGCGCCAGCAGCTTGGGGGGGACAGGAGCCTACGAGCAGTACTTC CASSLGGTGAYEQYF
TRBJ1-1 TRBV20-1 few NA TGCAGTGATTCTGAAGCTTTCTTT CSDSEAFF
TRBJ2-7 TRBV10-3 few NA TGTGCCATCAGTGAGGGATCCGACGGGACCTACGAGCAGTACTTC CAISEGSDGTYEQYF
TRBJ1-2 TRBV28 NA NA TGTGCCAGCGGGATTAACCTTGGCTACACCTTC CASGINLGYTF
TRBJ2-6 TRBV5-1 NA NA TGCGCCAGCAGCTTGCCGGTGGCTGGGGCCAACGTCCTGACTTTC CASSLPVAGANVLTF
TRBJ1-5 TRBV18 few NA TGTGCCAGCTCACCTGCGGTTGAATCGCCCCAGCATTTT CASSPAVESPQHF
TRBJ2-2 TRBV4-2 many TRBD2 TGTGCCAGCAGCCCGGCCGGGACTAGTCACACCGGGGAGCTGTTTTTT CASSPAGTSHTGELFF
TRBJ2-3 TRBV5-1 few TRBD2 TGCGCCAGCAGCCCAGGCGGGGGGGCATACACAGATACGCAGTATTTT CASSPGGGAYTDTQYF
TRBJ1-6 TRBV25-1 few NA TGTGCCAGCAGTGAGCAGGGAGAGAGTACACCCCTCCACTTT CASSEQGESTPLHF
TRBJ2-1 TRBV5-6 NA NA TGTGCCAGCAGCTTCTTTCGGGACGCGGATGAGCAGTTCTTC CASSFFRDADEQFF
TRBJ2-3 TRBV6-5 few TRBD2 TGTGCCAGCAGTTACTCTCTAGCGGGGGGGCAAGATACGCAGTATTTT CASSYSLAGGQDTQYF
TRBJ1-5 TRBV6-2/TRBV6-3 NA NA TGTGCCAGCAATGAGCGGGGTGGCAATCAGCCCCAGCATTTT CASNERGGNQPQHF
TRBJ2-1 TRBV20-1 few NA TGCAGTGCTGGCTGGGACTCACGGAATGAGCAGTTCTTC CSAGWDSRNEQFF
TRBJ2-2 TRBV7-8 few TRBD2 TGTGCCAGCAGCTTAGGGGGATGGAGCGGGAGACGGGTCGGGGAGCTGTTTTTT CASSLGGWSGRRVGELFF